This TCR beta chain comes out of a study of shared clonotypes between healthy human individuals (dated by TCRdb to between 2020 and 2021). Background for the entire study: A couple of women and a few men aged 18 to 49 years were included in the cohort. For each donor, three plates each were used for CD4 naive and CD4 memory, two plates were used for CD8 naive, and one plate was used for CD8 memory. The study deeply sequenced blood TCR repertoires of five healthy adults to estimate repertoire size and the extent of clonotype sharing between individuals. Different laboratories and diverse techniques were used to prepare libraries and sequence TCR repertoires, to increase sequencing depth and limit assay-specific biases. Leukapheresis yielded between about 0.85 and 9.5 billion PBMCs per donor. On the study overall, not on this receptor specifically: Clonotypes shared by all four sorted-subset donors showed higher generation probabilities than non-shared clonotypes. Sharing across a few donors was observed for about 5% of naive CD4, 3% to 4% of naive CD8, 2% to 2.5% of memory CD4, and around 0.42% of memory CD8 clonotypes. Naive subsets generally had larger estimated clonotype richness than memory subsets. Sampling was limited to blood, and TCR repertoires in tissue likely differ from TCR repertoires in blood. Pairwise subsampling indicated that sequencing depth was expected to affect the degree of clonotype sharing among donors. Because the study included only a small number of donors, the genetic and exposure-history diversity represented was limited. Even with the large sequencing depth, rarefaction of the sorted-subset datasets indicated that sequencing was incomplete.

For the CD8 naive samples, CD45RO-negative cells were positively selected for CCR7, yielding a CD45RA+CCR7+ population from which TemRA cells were excluded. The donors were healthy, HIV-negative adults who had no recently reported acute infections or vaccinations. Every donor was a Caucasian adult living in Nashville, Tennessee, USA. Blood was collected by leukapheresis, and PBMCs were isolated by Ficoll-Histopaque density gradient centrifugation and then cryopreserved in liquid nitrogen vapor phase. Analytical flow cytometry was used to check the purity and quantity of each magnetically sorted T cell population. Genomic DNA was isolated from every sorted fraction and measured by UV absorbance on a Nanodrop 2000c. Using the deep immunoSEQ assay, TCR CDR3 regions were amplified from genomic DNA by multiplex PCR. Extracted genomic DNA from each cell subset was spread evenly across all wells of several immunoSEQ 96-well plates, with each plate serving as a replicate. Each replicate PCR for sorted subsets received about 180 ng genomic DNA, equal to roughly 29,000 T cell genomes. The purified libraries were quantified using a Qubit 3.0 fluorometer, sized with a Bioanalyzer 2100, and then quantified again using the KAPA Library Quantification kit. Every immunoSEQ 96-well plate was sequenced on a separate single-read 150-cycle Illumina NextSeq 550 flow cell. As for the original processing: Because only junctional sequences without quality scores were contained in the immunoSEQ output, filtering matching that applied to full-length reads could not be performed. To assign V/J genes and CDR3, sequences were annotated against IMGT germline references using PyIR, a Python wrapper for IgBLAST v1.9. Any read was removed if the V/J assignment was weak (E-value above 1e-6), the CDR3 was missing, or the read contained stop codons, out-of-frame junctions, or ambiguous translated residues. V3J clonotypes were defined as sequences sharing an identical inferred V gene, J gene, and CDR3 amino acid sequence. Percentage overlap between repertoires was calculated by dividing the number of shared unique clonotypes by the size of the smaller repertoire. RTK rarefaction, the Chao1 estimator, and Recon v2.1 estimates of unobserved clonotypes were used to assess repertoire richness. Generation probabilities were computed with OLGA for all TCRbeta clonotypes obtained by the gDNA method from several donors. TCRdb obtained this table from immuneACCESS and retained in-frame rearrangements with V and J assigned. These tables miss some clones; where compared with another copy, unresolved V genes account for less than half of the shortfall, and the remainder is unexplained. V and J calls and clone size are copied from that table; D and trimming were computed from the DNA. For this sample there are about 2.2 million clones; around 93% appear just once. Of the sample, about 1.7% is held by the ten largest clones.

V ends up 0 bases short and J 3 bases short, with an unmatched junction base count of 5. The germline V gene supplies CDR1 MGHRA and CDR2 YSYEKL. Spanning cysteine to phenylalanine, the CDR3 consists of 15 amino acids. Only CDR3 DNA is held: 45 bases, read in frame from base 1. Comment on this clone: Its antigen is not yet known. Qualities for individual bases were not recorded, and no much larger clone is one base off.

This receptor was obtained from a man between 18 and 29 years old in good health. Some clones in this sample may be carry-over from other donors' samples. The sequence joins TRBV4-1 to TRBJ2-7; the junction holds 7 bases that match TRBD2. The material sequenced was naive CD8+ T cells from PBMCs. In the paper's terms, the cell subset or site label means: CD45RA+CCR7+. The CDR3 protein sequence reads: CASSQELARHYEQYF. The nucleotide sequence reads TGCGCCAGCAGCCAAGAACTAGCGAGACACTACGAGCAGTACTTC.